Listed below are T cell receptor beta chains from one sample, sequenced in a study of T cell changes during pregnancy in multiple sclerosis. The assay was immunoSEQ multiplex PCR, and TCRdb's table has in-frame clones only and misses some. The data show approximately 100,000 clones, almost 95% seen once. The starting material was peripheral blood, obtained before pregnancy. The receptors were sampled from a female donor with multiple sclerosis, enrolled in a pregnancy study. CDR3s include the opening cysteine and the closing phenylalanine or tryptophan. The D gene is left open where the match is weak. Clone size appears in some rows only: once, few, many, or a class for an expanded clone.

NA | TRBJ2-1 | NA | TRBV19 | TGTGCCAGTAGTATATCTAGCTCCTACAATGAGCAGTTCTTC | CASSISSSYNEQFF
TRBD1 | TRBJ2-7 | NA | TRBV2 | TGTGCCAGCAGTGAAGACAGGGGGCTTAGCGACGAGCAGTACTTC | CASSEDRGLSDEQYF
TRBD2 | TRBJ2-2 | NA | TRBV27 | TGTGCCAGCAGTCGAGGGACTAGCGCTGGGGAGCTGTTTTTT | CASSRGTSAGELFF
NA | TRBJ2-1 | NA | TRBV2 | TGTGCCAGCAGTGAAAGGCCAACAGCCTTTTACAATGAGCAGTTCTTC | CASSERPTAFYNEQFF
NA | TRBJ2-1 | NA | TRBV7-2 | TGTGCCAGCAGCTTGAGCCTGTACAATGAGCAGTTCTTC | CASSLSLYNEQFF
TRBD1 | TRBJ2-7 | NA | TRBV27 | TGTGCCAGCAGTTACCTTTGGGACAGGAGCTCCTACGAGCAGTACTTC | CASSYLWDRSSYEQYF
TRBD1 | TRBJ2-7 | NA | TRBV19 | TGTGCCAGTAGTATCCTGGGGACAGGGGTTCATGAGCAGTACTTC | CASSILGTGVHEQYF
NA | TRBJ2-5 | NA | TRBV6-1 | TGTGCCAGCACTGGTTCTGCGGGGCAAGAGACCCAGTACTTC | CASTGSAGQETQYF
NA | TRBJ2-2 | NA | TRBV7-7 | TGTGCCAGCAGCCCCGTCCCATTGGCCCGCACCGGGGAGCTGTTTTTT | CASSPVPLARTGELFF
TRBD2 | TRBJ2-7 | NA | TRBV7-9 | TGTGCCAGCAGCTTATTTCTAGCGGGAGAGCACGAGCAGTACTTC | CASSLFLAGEHEQYF
NA | TRBJ2-7 | NA | TRBV5-1 | TGCGCCAGCAGCTTGTTGGGGGACACCTCCTACGAGCAGTACTTC | CASSLLGDTSYEQYF
TRBD1 | TRBJ2-7 | NA | TRBV5-4 | TGTGCCAGCAGCTTGGGACAGGGCACTCCCTACGAGCAGTACTTC | CASSLGQGTPYEQYF
TRBD1 | TRBJ1-2 | NA | TRBV28 | TGTGCCACGGGACAGAAGAAGGTTGGCTACACCTTC | CATGQKKVGYTF
NA | TRBJ2-7 | NA | TRBV15 | TGTGCCACCAGCAGAAGGGGGTTCGAGCAGTACTTC | CATSRRGFEQYF
NA | TRBJ2-7 | once | TRBV19 | TGTGCCAGTAGTATAGGGCAAGCGGCCATCTCCTACGAGCAGTACTTC | CASSIGQAAISYEQYF
NA | TRBJ2-1 | NA | TRBV27 | TGTGCCAGCAGGGAGGAGCTACCCTACTCCTACAATGAGCAGTTCTTC | CASREELPYSYNEQFF
TRBD1 | TRBJ2-7 | NA | TRBV18 | TGTGCCAGCTCACCACCGGTTGCAGGGGGCGCCTACGAGCAGTACTTC | CASSPPVAGGAYEQYF
NA | TRBJ2-3 | NA | TRBV7-8 | TGTGCCAGCCGCCGGGGTTCGGATACGCAGTATTTT | CASRRGSDTQYF
NA | TRBJ2-7 | NA | TRBV19 | TGTGCCAGTAGCGGTAGTCTTAACTCCTACGAGCAGTACTTC | CASSGSLNSYEQYF
TRBD2 | TRBJ2-7 | NA | TRBV7-9 | TGTGCCAGCAGCCCGTCAGCCCTAGCGGGAGTTGGCGAGCAGTACTTC | CASSPSALAGVGEQYF
NA | TRBJ1-1 | few | TRBV2 | TGTGCCAGCAAGTACAGGGAGAACACTGAAGCTTTCTTT | CASKYRENTEAFF
TRBD2 | TRBJ2-2 | NA | TRBV2 | TGTGCCAGCAGTGAGTCTAGCGGGAGGACCGGGGAGCTGTTTTTT | CASSESSGRTGELFF